The clone carrying this TCR beta chain was found many times. CDR1 and CDR2 (germline): MDHEN, SYDVKM. CDR3 length equals 12 residues. Trimming removed 3 bases from V and 4 bases from J, with 4 bases in between. The data stem from a study of T cells in Graves' hyperthyroidism and ophthalmopathy. Subjects with ophthalmopathy showed a Clinical Activity Score no lower than 3, a NOSPECS grade no lower than 4, and a duration shorter than 3 months. Those patients with uncontrolled infection, other autoimmune disease, pregnancy or lactation were excluded. The authors obtained PBMCs from about 9 ml of fresh peripheral blood. The TCR beta CDR3 regions underwent amplification using RNA transcripts as the source. TCR CDR3 regions were first amplified by RT-PCR with HTBI primers. MiXCR, applied by TCRdb to the multiplex PCR reads, yields one record per CDR3 protein. The repertoire includes 560,000 or so distinct CDR3 sequences, just under 20% of them detected once, and approximately 48% sits in the top ten.

The sequence was collected from a man aged 35 to 55 with Graves' ophthalmopathy. This chain uses TRBV28 with TRBJ2-1, with D unresolved. The sample taken for sequencing was blood. The CDR3, as DNA: TGTGCCAGCAGTTTTCCGTACAATGAGCAGTTCTTC. Translation gives CASSFPYNEQFF. Variable domain in full (rest from reference TRBV28 and TRBJ2-1): DVKVTQSSRYLVKRTGEKVFLECVQDMDHENMFWYRQDPGLGLRLIYFSYDVKMKEKGDIPEGYSVSREKKERFSLILESASTNQTSMYLCASSFPYNEQFFGPGTRLTVL.